A single sample gave rise to the 5 T cell receptor beta chains below, sequenced in a study of human T cells and chemical hapten exposure. A single record per CDR3 protein comes from TCRdb applying MiXCR to the RACE reads. The sample holds fewer than 400,000 distinct CDR3 sequences, approximately 6.9% seen once. Indicated time point: patch test 1, 2 weeks after DPC sensitization. The sample's treatment: therapeutic diphenylcyclopropenone sensitization with weekly scalp DPC. Material: whole blood, obtained in connection with sensitization to the hapten diphenylcyclopropenone (DPC). The receptors were sampled from a woman in her late teens or twenties with alopecia areata. Some clones in this sample may be carry-over from other donors' samples.

In this sample, this clonotype turned up many times. The J gene is TRBJ2-7, the V gene TRBV12-3 or TRBV12-4, with TRBD2 matching 7 bases. V shed 0 bases and J 0 bases; nucleotides not matched to a gene: 5. The length of the CDR3 is 16 residues. This chain's CDR3 is CASSLAGGGLSYEQYF. The CDR3 DNA reads as TGTGCCAGCAGTTTAGCTGGCGGGGGACTCTCCTACGAGCAGTACTTC.

The chain carries TRBV29-1 and TRBJ2-4; possible D gene TRBD2, 5 bases. Germline CDR1 and CDR2: SQVTM and ANQGSEA. The CDR3 spans 15 residues. V lost 7 bases to trimming and J lost 1 base, with 17 bases between them. CDR3 region: CSGDHASSAKNIQYF. The CDR3 bases are TGCAGCGGAGACCATGCCTCTAGCGCCAAAAACATTCAGTACTTC.

In this sample, this clonotype turned up a few times. The chain combines TRBV20-1 with TRBJ2-3; TRBD2 aligns across 10 bases. Germline CDR1 is DFQATT and CDR2 is SNEGSKA (reference sequence). Unmatched junction bases numbered 5, after V lost 6 bases and J lost 2 bases. This CDR3 region has 14 residues. CDR3 coding DNA: TGCAGTGCAAGACTAGCGGGTATCACAGATACGCAGTATTTT. It codes for CSARLAGITDTQYF.

This clonotype was found many times. The chain joins TRBV5-5 to TRBJ2-3; 7 nucleotides agree with TRBD1. This CDR3 comprises 14 residues. V was clipped by 4 bases and J by 4 bases; unmatched bases: 6. Germline V gives CDR1 SGHKS, CDR2 YYEKEE (reference sequence). This chain's CDR3 is CASSPTGSSDTQYF. The DNA of the CDR3 is TGTGCCAGCAGCCCGACAGGGAGTTCAGATACGCAGTATTTT.

This clonotype was detected ten times or more. The chain has TRBV6-2 or TRBV6-3 and TRBJ2-1; unclear D gene. Germline V gene lookup returns CDR1 MNHEY and CDR2 SVGEGT. The V and J ends lost 1 base and 9 bases respectively, with 4 bases between them. The CDR3 contains 11 residues. Here the CDR3 reads CASSYYGEQFF. DNA of the CDR3: TGTGCCAGCAGTTACTACGGTGAGCAGTTCTTC.